This T cell receptor beta chain was profiled in a study of T cells expressing NK-cell markers. Study details: Sorted CD3+CD56+NKG2C+, CD3+CD56+NKG2C- and CD3+CD56-NKG2C+ T-cell subsets were beta-chain profiled.

Germline lookup yields CDR1 SGHDT and CDR2 YYEEEE. The CDR3 loop spans 14 amino acids. Libraries used 5'RACE template switching adding universal primer site and UMIs. TCRdb re-called the 5' RACE reads, yielding one record per CDR3 amino acid sequence without DNA. The sample data list approximately 150,000 distinct CDR3 sequences. The clonotype originates from a woman between 18 and 75 years old in good health. The sample consisted of blood T cells: a sorted CD56 or NKG2C T cell subset, CD4+ or CD8+ T cells, or bulk PBMC T cells (not recorded which). This chain joins TRBV5-6 and TRBJ2-7; the D gene TCRdb calls, TRBD1, cannot be checked with no DNA. CDR3 residues: CASSRGTPYYEQYF.